The rows below give T cell receptor beta chains drawn from one sample of a study of graft-versus-host responses after intestinal transplantation. This table comes from immunoSEQ multiplex PCR, and its TCRdb copy is limited to in-frame clones, with some not included. The sample has 35,000 to 45,000 clones; roughly 95% are singletons. Their cognate antigens are unknown. The source was unstimulated CD4+ T cells sorted from spleen or lymph node cells, collected before transplant. These receptors all stem from a human donor who was the organ donor for an intestinal transplant. Each CDR3 is given with its conserved first and last residue. D genes are given only for firm matches. Rows give clone size only sometimes, using once, few, many, or a class for an expanded clone.

>TRBV12-5|TRBD1|TRBJ1-2|NA
TGTGCTAGTGGGCTACAGGGGGACTATGGCTACACCTTC
CASGLQGDYGYTF
>TRBV11-2|NA|TRBJ2-2|NA
TGTGCCAGCAGCCCCCCGCGCGGGGAGCTGTTTTTT
CASSPPRGELFF
>TRBV19|NA|TRBJ2-3|NA
TGTGCCAGTAGGAGGCATTCTAGCACAGATACGCAGTATTTT
CASRRHSSTDTQYF
>TRBV28|NA|TRBJ2-5|NA
TGTGCCAGCAGTTCTCAGCAAGAGACCCAGTACTTC
CASSSQQETQYF
>TRBV7-3|NA|TRBJ2-2|NA
TGTGCCAGCAGCTCCAACCCTTCCGGGGAGCTGTTTTTT
CASSSNPSGELFF
>TRBV30|NA|TRBJ1-1|once
TGTGCCTGGAGAGACCCCTACCCTGAAGCTTTCTTT
CAWRDPYPEAFF
>TRBV11-2|TRBD1|TRBJ1-2|NA
TGTGCCAGCAGCTTTACAGGGGGTTACTATGGCTACACCTTC
CASSFTGGYYGYTF
>TRBV5-1|NA|TRBJ1-5|NA
TGCGCCAGCAGCTTGATGCGGGTTCGGCCCCAGCATTTT
CASSLMRVRPQHF
>TRBV5-1|NA|TRBJ2-2|NA
TGCGCCAGCAGTTCGGCGGGACAGAAGACCGGGGAGCTGTTTTTT
CASSSAGQKTGELFF
>TRBV30|NA|TRBJ2-7|NA
TGTGCCTGGAGTGAAAGACACTCCTACGAGCAGTACTTC
CAWSERHSYEQYF
>TRBV30|NA|TRBJ2-2|NA
TGTGCCTGGAGTGGCCTAGTGCTCACCGGGGAGCTGTTTTTT
CAWSGLVLTGELFF
>TRBV5-5|NA|TRBJ1-1|NA
TGTGCCAGCAGCTTAAGGCAGGCCCTTGAAGCTTTCTTT
CASSLRQALEAFF